This T cell receptor beta chain was sequenced in a study of blood T cell repertoires in COVID-19 (dated by TCRdb to about 2020). Background for the entire study: Collaborator samples came from the United States, Italy and Spain and covered acute and convalescent phases of COVID-19. The repertoires were made available in a free public database intended to serve as a resource for research on the immune response to SARS-CoV-2. HLA class I and class II types, where available, came from metadata supplied by the sample provider rather than from assay-based typing. Deeply sampled blood TCRbeta repertoires from subjects exposed to, actively infected with, or recovered from COVID-19 were included in the dataset. The material from the prospective study consisted of cDNA or gDNA derived from T cells, B-cell-depleted T cells, or PBMCs. A de-identified subject ID, COVID-19 status, age in years and sex were almost always included in the sample metadata. Samples were obtained from the ongoing ImmuneRACE study (first 160 participants) and from 950 to 1,500 subjects provided by 6 global collaborators. General findings and caveats noted by the study authors: The amount of clinical and demographic metadata varied by source and participant and was provided uncurated.

TCRbeta CDR3 regions were amplified from genomic DNA using the immunoSEQ Assay, a bias-controlled multiplex PCR. Concerning the study's data processing: The number of nucleated cells in each sample was estimated by amplification of reference gene primers within the assay. To quantify the absolute abundance of each unique TCRbeta CDR3 rearrangement, sequence reads were collapsed and filtered. For each sample, productive Simpson clonality was calculated as the square root of Simpson's diversity index over productive rearrangements. The immuneACCESS repertoire file appears here via TCRdb, limited to in-frame rearrangements. These files lack a portion of the clones; in checked studies, under half of the deficit traces to unresolved V genes, and the cause of the others is not known. V, J and clone size were drawn from that table, and D and trimming were deduced from the DNA. For this sample there are about 200,000 clones; around 81% appear just once. Together, the top ten hold 0.95% of the sample.

In Seattle, one collaborating source enrolled patients while the infection was active and tracked those patients longitudinally over the course of disease. Each collaborating institution followed its own protocols to collect whole blood in K2EDTA tubes. Collaborator samples were shipped for TCRbeta analysis as frozen whole blood, isolated PBMCs, or DNA extracted from either sample type. A word on this clone: Its antigen remains undetermined. There are no base qualities to consult, and no much larger clone falls within one base.

V lost 2 bases and J lost 3 bases; the stretch between them is 8 bases long. The germline V gene supplies CDR1 SGHRS and CDR2 YFSETQ. Counted from cysteine to phenylalanine, this CDR3 has 13 amino acids. Solely the CDR3 DNA is kept, with 39 bases framed from the first base. This TCR derives from a man aged 55 to 70 with COVID-19, enrolled during active disease. Sample: peripheral blood. The rearranged chain carries TRBV5-1 and TRBJ1-1, with a tentative D gene TRBD1 over 6 matching bases. Read as DNA, the sequence is TGCGCCAGCAGCTTAACAGGGTACACTGAAGCTTTCTTT. Its translation is CASSLTGYTEAFF.